These 11 T cell receptor beta chains share one sample of origin, sequenced in a study of blood T cell repertoires in COVID-19. Sequencing was performed with immunoSEQ multiplex PCR; in TCRdb, only in-frame clones are kept and a portion is missing. The sample carries about 230,000 clones, 85% to 90% recorded once. The sequencing input was PBMCs or T cells enriched from blood (not recorded which). The receptors were sampled from a woman aged 30 to 39 with acute COVID-19.

This chain links TRBV11-3 with TRBJ2-7; TRBD1 matches 8 bases. The CDR3 covers 14 residues. From germline, CDR1 is SGHNT and CDR2 YENEEA. V trimming: 5 bases; J trimming: 3 bases; junction bases outside the gene matches: 6. The CDR3 loop is CASSPRDRSYEQYF. In DNA form, the CDR3 reads TGTGCCAGCAGCCCCCGGGACAGGAGCTACGAGCAGTACTTC.

This clone appeared a single time. Here the CDR3 DNA reads TGTGCCAGCAAATCGGACAGAACCTACGAGCAGTACTTC. Translated, it gives CASKSDRTYEQYF. The J gene is TRBJ2-7, the V gene TRBV5-6; D may be TRBD1 (6 bases). The CDR3 spans 13 residues. Trimming took off 6 bases at V and 2 bases at J, with 12 bases between the two ends. The germline CDR1 and CDR2 sequences are SGHDT and YYEEEE.

This clone has only a few counts. The chain joins TRBV5-6 to TRBJ2-2; D call uncertain. The CDR3 covers 14 residues. Deletions cut 0 bases from V and 3 bases from J, with 6 bases between. The germline V gene has CDR1 SGHDT and CDR2 YYEEEE. CDR3 bases: TGTGCCAGCAGCTTGGGAGAGTACACCGGGGAGCTGTTTTTT. Translating gives CASSLGEYTGELFF. Variable domain in full (rest from reference TRBV5-6 and TRBJ2-2): DAGVTQSPTHLIKTRGQQVTLRCSPKSGHDTVSWYQQALGQGPQFIFQYYEEEERQRGNFPDRFSGHQFPNYSSELNVNALLLGDSALYLCASSLGEYTGELFFGEGSRLTVL.

This chain links TRBV7-9 with TRBJ2-5; 7 bases agree with TRBD1. Germline V gene lookup returns CDR1 SEHNR and CDR2 FQNEAQ (reference sequence). The CDR3 is made up of 14 amino acids. V lost 5 bases and J lost 5; bases outside the gene matches: 8. DNA for the CDR3: TGTGCCAGCAGCCCCAAGACAGGGTCGGAGACCCAGTACTTC. Amino acid sequence: CASSPKTGSETQYF. Drawing the rest from reference TRBV7-9 and TRBJ2-5, the complete variable domain is DTGVSQNPRHKITKRGQNVTFRCDPISEHNRLYWYRQTLGQGPEFLTYFQNEAQLEKSRLLSDRFSAERPKGSFSTLEIQRTEQGDSAMYLCASSPKTGSETQYFGPGTRLLVL.

This clone was counted a few times. The CDR3 here is CASTRDRGFGYTF. The CDR3 DNA is TGTGCCAGTACCCGGGACAGGGGTTTTGGCTACACCTTC. J is TRBJ1-2 and V is TRBV6-5, with 10 nucleotides matching TRBD1. The CDR3 covers 13 residues. CDR1 is MNHEY, CDR2 SVGAGI, per germline. Unmatched junction bases numbered 8, after V lost 9 bases and J lost 7 bases.

As DNA, the CDR3 is TGTGCCAGCAGCTTACGGGGGGCGAGCACCGGGGAGCTGTTTTTT. This gives the protein CASSLRGASTGELFF. The rearrangement uses TRBV7-2 and TRBJ2-2; D possibly corresponds to TRBD2 (7 bases). From germline, CDR1 is SGHTA and CDR2 FQGNSA. V was cut by 2 bases and J by 4 bases, with 11 bases left in between. The CDR3 has 15 residues.

A single count supports this clone. The rearrangement links TRBV15 to TRBJ1-1, with no clear D. Trimming stripped 1 base from V and 2 bases from J, with 8 bases between. Germline-derived CDR1 and CDR2 are LNHNV and YYDKDF (reference sequence). CDR3 length equals 14 residues. CDR3 bases: TGTGCCACCAGCAGAGGGAGGGATAACACTGAAGCTTTCTTT. Translated, it gives CATSRGRDNTEAFF.

The CDR3 here is CSVDVLGTGAYEQYF. In nucleotides, the CDR3 is TGCAGCGTTGATGTACTTGGGACAGGTGCCTACGAGCAGTACTTC. The V gene is TRBV29-1, the J gene TRBJ2-7; 8 nucleotides line up with TRBD1. CDR1 is SQVTM, CDR2 ANQGSEA, per germline. Trimming at V came to 3 bases and at J to 2 bases, leaving 9 bases not matched to a gene. This CDR3 region has 15 residues.

This chain uses TRBV12-3 or TRBV12-4 with TRBJ1-1; unclear D gene. Between the trimmed V and J ends, which lost 8 bases and 5 bases, there was a span of 12 bases. The CDR3 spans 12 residues. In nucleotides, the CDR3 is TGTGCCAGCTCAGAGGGCGGTACTGAAGCTTTCTTT. Residues: CASSEGGTEAFF.

The V call is TRBV18, the J call TRBJ1-1; the match to TRBD1 covers 8 bases. CDR1 and CDR2 (germline): KGHSH, LQKENI. CDR3 length: 14 amino acids. J was trimmed by 1 base and V by 3 bases; bases with no gene match: 1. CDR3 nucleotide sequence: TGTGCCAGCTCACCGACAGGGGAGAACACTGAAGCTTTCTTT. This gives the protein CASSPTGENTEAFF.

This clone was recorded a few times. The rearrangement links TRBV7-8 to TRBJ2-5; weak D call: TRBD2 (7 bases). The CDR3 is 15 amino acids. Trimming pared 0 bases from V and 9 bases from J, leaving 17 bases between. The germline CDR1 and CDR2 sequences are SGHVS and FQNEAQ. The CDR3 region is CASSLAGASGGSQYF. The CDR3 DNA reads as TGTGCCAGCAGCTTAGCGGGGGCCTCCGGGGGGTCCCAGTACTTC.